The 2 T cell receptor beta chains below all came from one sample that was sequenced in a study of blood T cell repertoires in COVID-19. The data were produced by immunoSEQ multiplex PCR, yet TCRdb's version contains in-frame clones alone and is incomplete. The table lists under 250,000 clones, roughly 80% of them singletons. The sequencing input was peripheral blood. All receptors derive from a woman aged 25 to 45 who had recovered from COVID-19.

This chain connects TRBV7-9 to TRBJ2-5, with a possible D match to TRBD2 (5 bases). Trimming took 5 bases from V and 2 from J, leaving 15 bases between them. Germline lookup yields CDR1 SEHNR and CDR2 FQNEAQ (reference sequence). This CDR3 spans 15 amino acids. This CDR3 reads CASSPSDRRQETQYF. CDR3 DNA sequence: TGTGCCAGCAGCCCGTCAGACCGGAGGCAAGAGACCCAGTACTTC.

The CDR3 is CASSLELMNTEAFF. In nucleotides, the CDR3 is TGTGCCAGCAGCTTGGAGCTGATGAACACTGAAGCTTTCTTT. The genes are TRBV5-4 and TRBJ1-1; no firm D call. The CDR3 has 14 amino acids. V lost 0 bases to trimming and J lost 0 bases, with 6 bases between them. CDR1 SGHNT and CDR2 YYREEE come from the germline V gene (reference sequence).